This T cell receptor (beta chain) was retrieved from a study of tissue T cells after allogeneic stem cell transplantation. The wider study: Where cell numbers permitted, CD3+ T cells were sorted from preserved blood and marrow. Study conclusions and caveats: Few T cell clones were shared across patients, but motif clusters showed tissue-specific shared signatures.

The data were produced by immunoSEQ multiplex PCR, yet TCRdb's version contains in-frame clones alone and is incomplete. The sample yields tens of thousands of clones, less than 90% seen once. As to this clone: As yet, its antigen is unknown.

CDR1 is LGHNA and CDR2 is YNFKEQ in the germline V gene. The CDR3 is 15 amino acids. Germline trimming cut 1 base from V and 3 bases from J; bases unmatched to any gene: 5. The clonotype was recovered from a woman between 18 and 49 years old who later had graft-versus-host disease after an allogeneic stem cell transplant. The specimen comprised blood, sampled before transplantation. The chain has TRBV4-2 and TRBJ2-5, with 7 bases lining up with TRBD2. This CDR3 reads CASSQGASGKETQYF. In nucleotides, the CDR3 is TGTGCCAGCAGCCAAGGGGCTAGCGGAAAAGAGACCCAGTACTTC.